This entry is about one T cell receptor beta chain. Its antigen is still unknown. No qualities accompany the bases; no much larger clone lies one base away. The method was PCR. Sequenced on an Illumina HiSeq 2500. To normalize quantification of the TCRbeta repertoire, the TCR libraries were built with molecular barcoding that relied on unique molecular identifiers. In-frame beta chains were kept once TCRdb had trimmed the public reads at Q25 with fastp and called clones with MiXCR. Rows with a matching CDR3 protein are joined into one entry that keeps the most common DNA and genes. Counted in this sample were 550,000 to 600,000 distinct CDR3 sequences; under 25% of them appeared once. The top ten constitute around 14% of the sample. CDR1 and CDR2 (KGHSH, LQKENI) derive from the germline V gene. Including the terminal cysteine and phenylalanine, the CDR3 comprises 15 residues. Of the read, only the CDR3 DNA is kept; its 45 bases are in frame from base 1. V and J are trimmed by 4 bases and 5 bases, and the gene matches miss 7 bases of the junction.

This entry comes from a study of T-cell reconstitution after alpha-beta-depleted transplantation in children (dated by TCRdb to the mid-2010s). Background for the entire study: Using TCR repertoire profiling, the study followed T-cell immune reconstitution in a quantitative way in children after TCRalphabeta/CD19-depleted allogeneic hematopoietic cell transplantation.

Read against the paper, the sample's treatment or condition label means: allogeneic hematopoietic cell transplantation with graft depleted of TCRalphabeta T cells and CD19 B cells. TCRalphabeta/CD19-depleted allogeneic hematopoietic cell grafts were given to the transplant recipients, all of whom were children. General findings and caveats noted by the study authors: Over subsequent months, a decline in hyperexpanded clone frequencies was noted, and after one year, T-cell counts and TCRbeta diversity were mostly ascribed to newly produced T cells. In some patients, the high TCRbeta diversity seen at day 60 was put down to recipient T cells and intrathymic progenitors that had survived conditioning. The apparently early recovery of alphabetaT-cell counts about two months after transplant reportedly depended on only several hundred rapidly expanded clones that came from non-depleted graft cells.

The TCR comes from a boy under two years old who had a stem cell transplant for acute myeloid leukemia, so the T cells may come from the graft donor. The sequence links TRBV18 to TRBJ2-1, with TRBD2 identical over 8 junction bases. Material: PBMCs, mostly from graft donor cells, obtained 360 days after TCRalphabeta/CD19-depleted stem cell transplant. CDR3 sequence: CASSLAAGGNNEQFF. The DNA reads as follows: TGTGCCAGCTCACTTGCCGCGGGGGGAAACAATGAGCAGTTCTTC.